Included here is one TCR beta chain sequence, with context. Its antigen is not known. The data originate from a study of cytomegalovirus exposure and HLA in healthy donors. The PCR used 60 Vbeta and 13 Jbeta primers. Sequenced by immunoSEQ multiplex PCR; TCRdb stores in-frame clones only, minus some. This repertoire shows 100,000 or so clones, 70% to 80% found once; its top ten account for approximately 2.5%. Study observations and caveats: Reported performance of the classifier showed diagnosis of cytomegalovirus status with high specificity and sensitivity.

Per germline, CDR1 WSHSY and CDR2 SAAADI. CDR3 size: 16 residues. J gave up 6 bases and V 6 bases, and 12 bases lay outside the gene matches. The sequencing sample was made of PBMCs. The genes are TRBV10-2 and TRBJ1-3; TRBD1 aligns across 9 bases. The receptor was derived from a female donor in good health and CMV-seronegative. The CDR3 loop reads CASRPGTGRELNTIYF. The CDR3 region has the DNA TGCGCCAGCAGACCAGGGACAGGGCGGGAGTTAAACACCATATATTTT.